These 20 T cell receptor beta chains originate from one sample sequenced in a study of Ad26.COV2.S vaccination and SARS-CoV-2 variants. Treatment described: some 20 received Ad26.COV2.S at low or high dose, single or two shots; 5 received placebo; per-sample allocation not given. Vaccine and placebo recipients were sampled on day 63 after the first injection. The data were produced by immunoSEQ multiplex PCR, yet TCRdb's version contains in-frame clones alone and is incomplete. The data show fewer than 800,000 clones, with roughly 90% seen just once and 1.5% held by the top ten. The material was peripheral blood, obtained in a trial of Ad26.COV2.S vaccine versus placebo. These receptors were collected from a person between 18 and 59 years old who received the Ad26.COV2.S COVID-19 vaccine or a placebo.

The chain couples TRBV11-2 to TRBJ1-3; TRBD1 aligns across 8 bases. CDR3 length: 16 residues. Germline values: CDR1 SGHAT, CDR2 FQNNGV. V lost 5 bases to trimming and J lost 0 bases; unmatched junction nucleotides: 6. The CDR3 is CASSETGEISGNTIYF. DNA for the CDR3: TGTGCCAGCAGCGAGACAGGGGAGATCTCTGGAAACACCATATATTTT.

This clone was seen only once. The V call is TRBV6-2 or TRBV6-3, the J call TRBJ1-2; no reliable D call. V was clipped by 5 bases and J by 4 bases, with 14 bases between them. Germline CDR1 reads MNHEY; CDR2 reads SVGEGT. This CDR3 comprises 14 residues. CDR3 in amino acids: CASSLPGSFYGYTF. As DNA, the CDR3 is TGTGCCAGCAGTCTACCTGGATCCTTCTATGGCTACACCTTC.

This rearrangement joins TRBV4-2 to TRBJ2-7; no clear D. Deletions cut 1 base from V and 5 bases from J, with 12 bases between. The CDR3 sequence is 14 residues long. Germline V gene sequence: CDR1 LGHNA, CDR2 YNFKEQ. This CDR3 is CASSQAPLSDEQYF. The CDR3 region has the DNA TGTGCCAGCAGCCAAGCTCCCCTCTCGGACGAGCAGTACTTC.

The rearrangement links TRBV19 to TRBJ1-6; 8 nucleotides agree with TRBD1. With 6 bases clipped from V and 7 bases from J, the junction kept 5 bases outside the gene matches. This CDR3 spans 14 amino acids. Germline values: CDR1 LNHDA, CDR2 SQIVND (reference sequence). CDR3: CASRRTGINSPLHF. In DNA, the CDR3 is TGTGCCAGTAGACGGACAGGGATCAATTCACCCCTCCACTTT.

The chain couples TRBV29-1 to TRBJ2-5; 10 nucleotides line up with TRBD2. From germline, CDR1 is SQVTM and CDR2 ANQGSEA. This CDR3 comprises 13 residues. With V trimmed by 6 bases and J by 1 base, 2 bases remained unmatched. The CDR3 sequence is CSVAGGPQETQYF. In nucleotides, the CDR3 is TGCAGCGTAGCGGGGGGGCCCCAAGAGACCCAGTACTTC.

This chain links TRBV5-1 with TRBJ1-5; maybe TRBD1 (6 bases). This CDR3 is 15 amino acids long. The germline V and J ends were trimmed by 0 bases and 4 bases, with 11 bases remaining between them. From germline, CDR1 is SGHRS and CDR2 YFSETQ. The CDR3 is CASSLEGDLNQPQHF. In DNA, the CDR3 is TGCGCCAGCAGCTTGGAGGGGGACTTAAATCAGCCCCAGCATTTT. The entire variable domain, with the rest obtained from reference TRBV5-1 and TRBJ1-5, is as follows: KAGVTQTPRYLIKTRGQQVTLSCSPISGHRSVSWYQQTPGQGLQFLFEYFSETQRNKGNFPGRFSGRQFSNSRSEMNVSTLELGDSALYLCASSLEGDLNQPQHFGDGTRLSIL.

The chain employs TRBV30 and TRBJ2-3; D may correspond to TRBD1 or TRBD2 (9 bases each). The germline V gene encodes CDR1 GTSNPN and CDR2 SVGIG (reference sequence). Trimming took 5 bases from V and 3 from J, leaving 21 bases between them. The CDR3 has 16 amino acids. The CDR3 loop reads CAWGGRDRELTDTQYF. CDR3 in DNA: TGTGCCTGGGGCGGGAGGGACAGGGAGTTGACAGATACGCAGTATTTT.

The CDR3 spells CSVSTVSTDTQYF. In DNA form, the CDR3 reads TGCAGCGTTTCGACAGTTAGCACAGATACGCAGTATTTT. The V gene is TRBV29-1, the J gene TRBJ2-3; D perhaps matches TRBD1 (5 bases). CDR1 SQVTM and CDR2 ANQGSEA come from the germline V gene. Trimming left V 5 bases short and J 0 bases short, with 9 bases between. The CDR3 totals 13 residues.

J is TRBJ1-1 and V is TRBV25-1; D is uncertain. With 3 bases removed from V and 7 bases from J, the gap between germline ends came to 6 bases. CDR1 is MGHDK and CDR2 is SYGVNS in the germline V gene. The CDR3 covers 11 residues. The CDR3 loop is CASSDIGEAFF. In nucleotides, the CDR3 is TGTGCCAGCAGTGATATAGGTGAAGCTTTCTTT.

The V call is TRBV18, the J call TRBJ2-2, with D perhaps assigned TRBD1 or TRBD2 (6 bases each). V lost 1 base to trimming and J lost 4 bases, with 10 bases between them. The CDR3 runs 15 residues. Germline CDR1 is KGHSH and CDR2 is LQKENI. Here the CDR3 reads CASSPQGGSTGELFF. The CDR3 DNA sequence: TGTGCCAGCTCACCACAGGGGGGCAGCACCGGGGAGCTGTTTTTT.

This sequence joins TRBV19 and TRBJ2-2; 9 bases align to TRBD1. Losses at the gene ends were 7 bases for V and 4 bases for J; bases not matched to a gene: 1. The CDR3 spans 13 residues. Germline V lookup: CDR1 LNHDA, CDR2 SQIVND (reference sequence). The CDR3 reads CASKDRGTGELFF. CDR3 coding DNA: TGTGCCAGTAAGGACAGGGGCACCGGGGAGCTGTTTTTT.

This chain connects TRBV27 to TRBJ1-6; D is possibly TRBD1 (6 bases). The CDR3 covers 17 residues. Germline assignment: CDR1 MNHEY and CDR2 SMNVEV (reference sequence). Trimming took 2 bases from V and 4 from J, leaving 15 bases between them. The CDR3 DNA is TGTGCCAGCAGTTTAAGTACAGGGTCCCCGTATAATTCACCCCTCCACTTT. This codes for CASSLSTGSPYNSPLHF.

DNA of the CDR3: TGTGCCAGCAGCAGGACAGCCGGGGCCTATGGCTACACCTTC. Protein product: CASSRTAGAYGYTF. The chain recombines TRBV5-6 with TRBJ1-2; a weak D match, TRBD1 (6 bases). CDR3 length: 14 residues. Deletions cut 4 bases from V and 4 bases from J, with 14 bases between. Germline CDR1 SGHDT, CDR2 YYEEEE.

The chain joins TRBV6-5 to TRBJ2-3; 9 bases are a match to TRBD2. CDR1 is MNHEY, CDR2 SVGAGI, per germline. V was pared by 5 bases and J by 7 bases, with 10 bases of the junction left unmatched. The CDR3 has 15 amino acids. This CDR3 reads CASSREAGGPNTQYF. CDR3 DNA sequence: TGTGCCAGCAGTAGAGAGGCGGGAGGGCCAAATACGCAGTATTTT.

The chain uses TRBV3-1 (or the pseudogene TRBV3-2) and TRBJ1-2, with TRBD1 as a possible D gene (6 bases). The CDR3 has 16 amino acids. The germline V gene has CDR1 LGHDT and CDR2 YNNKEL (reference sequence). The germline V and J ends were trimmed by 2 bases and 6 bases, with 19 bases remaining between them. The CDR3 bases are TGTGCCAGCAGCCAACGGAACCTGGGAAGGGACAATGGCTACACCTTC. This encodes CASSQRNLGRDNGYTF.

The V gene is TRBV19, the J gene TRBJ1-5, with D unresolved. The CDR3 contains 13 residues. CDR1 and CDR2 from the germline V gene are LNHDA and SQIVND (reference sequence). The ends were cut back, 8 bases at V and 5 bases at J, with 13 bases in the middle. This CDR3 reads CASGGQDYQPQHF. Written as DNA, the CDR3 is TGTGCCAGTGGTGGCCAGGACTATCAGCCCCAGCATTTT.

This rearrangement joins TRBV19 to TRBJ2-5; TRBD2 aligns across 11 bases. The germline CDR1 and CDR2 sequences are LNHDA and SQIVND (reference sequence). This CDR3 is built from 15 residues. Trimming at V came to 8 bases and at J to 1 base, leaving 6 bases not matched to a gene. The CDR3 nucleotides read TGTGCCAGTCAAGAACTAGCGGGGGCCCAAGAGACCCAGTACTTC. Protein sequence: CASQELAGAQETQYF.

The V and J genes are TRBV19 and TRBJ2-1; 7 bases fit TRBD1. The CDR3 sequence is 13 residues long. With 4 bases clipped from V and 7 bases from J, the junction kept 4 bases outside the gene matches. Germline CDR1 and CDR2: LNHDA and SQIVND (reference sequence). CDR3 sequence: CASSTGRGNEQFF. In nucleotides, the CDR3 is TGTGCCAGTAGTACTGGCAGGGGGAATGAGCAGTTCTTC.

The chain couples TRBV29-1 to TRBJ2-1; tentatively, D is TRBD2 (5 bases). Germline V gives CDR1 SQVTM, CDR2 ANQGSEA. V was pared by 8 bases and J by 4 bases, with 15 bases between. This CDR3 comprises 13 residues. This CDR3 reads CSILSGRYNEQFF. CDR3 bases: TGCAGCATTCTGTCGGGAAGGTACAATGAGCAGTTCTTC.

Comments on this clone: Compared with germline, one end of the junction differs, possibly owing to a read error. The chain links TRBV6-5 to TRBJ2-7; the match to TRBD2 covers 7 bases. Germline lookup yields CDR1 MNHEY and CDR2 SVGAGI. CDR3 length equals 15 residues. The DNA of the CDR3 is TGTGCCAGCTTACCGGCAGCGGGGAGCTCCCACGAGCAGTACTTC. Protein product: CASLPAAGSSHEQYF.